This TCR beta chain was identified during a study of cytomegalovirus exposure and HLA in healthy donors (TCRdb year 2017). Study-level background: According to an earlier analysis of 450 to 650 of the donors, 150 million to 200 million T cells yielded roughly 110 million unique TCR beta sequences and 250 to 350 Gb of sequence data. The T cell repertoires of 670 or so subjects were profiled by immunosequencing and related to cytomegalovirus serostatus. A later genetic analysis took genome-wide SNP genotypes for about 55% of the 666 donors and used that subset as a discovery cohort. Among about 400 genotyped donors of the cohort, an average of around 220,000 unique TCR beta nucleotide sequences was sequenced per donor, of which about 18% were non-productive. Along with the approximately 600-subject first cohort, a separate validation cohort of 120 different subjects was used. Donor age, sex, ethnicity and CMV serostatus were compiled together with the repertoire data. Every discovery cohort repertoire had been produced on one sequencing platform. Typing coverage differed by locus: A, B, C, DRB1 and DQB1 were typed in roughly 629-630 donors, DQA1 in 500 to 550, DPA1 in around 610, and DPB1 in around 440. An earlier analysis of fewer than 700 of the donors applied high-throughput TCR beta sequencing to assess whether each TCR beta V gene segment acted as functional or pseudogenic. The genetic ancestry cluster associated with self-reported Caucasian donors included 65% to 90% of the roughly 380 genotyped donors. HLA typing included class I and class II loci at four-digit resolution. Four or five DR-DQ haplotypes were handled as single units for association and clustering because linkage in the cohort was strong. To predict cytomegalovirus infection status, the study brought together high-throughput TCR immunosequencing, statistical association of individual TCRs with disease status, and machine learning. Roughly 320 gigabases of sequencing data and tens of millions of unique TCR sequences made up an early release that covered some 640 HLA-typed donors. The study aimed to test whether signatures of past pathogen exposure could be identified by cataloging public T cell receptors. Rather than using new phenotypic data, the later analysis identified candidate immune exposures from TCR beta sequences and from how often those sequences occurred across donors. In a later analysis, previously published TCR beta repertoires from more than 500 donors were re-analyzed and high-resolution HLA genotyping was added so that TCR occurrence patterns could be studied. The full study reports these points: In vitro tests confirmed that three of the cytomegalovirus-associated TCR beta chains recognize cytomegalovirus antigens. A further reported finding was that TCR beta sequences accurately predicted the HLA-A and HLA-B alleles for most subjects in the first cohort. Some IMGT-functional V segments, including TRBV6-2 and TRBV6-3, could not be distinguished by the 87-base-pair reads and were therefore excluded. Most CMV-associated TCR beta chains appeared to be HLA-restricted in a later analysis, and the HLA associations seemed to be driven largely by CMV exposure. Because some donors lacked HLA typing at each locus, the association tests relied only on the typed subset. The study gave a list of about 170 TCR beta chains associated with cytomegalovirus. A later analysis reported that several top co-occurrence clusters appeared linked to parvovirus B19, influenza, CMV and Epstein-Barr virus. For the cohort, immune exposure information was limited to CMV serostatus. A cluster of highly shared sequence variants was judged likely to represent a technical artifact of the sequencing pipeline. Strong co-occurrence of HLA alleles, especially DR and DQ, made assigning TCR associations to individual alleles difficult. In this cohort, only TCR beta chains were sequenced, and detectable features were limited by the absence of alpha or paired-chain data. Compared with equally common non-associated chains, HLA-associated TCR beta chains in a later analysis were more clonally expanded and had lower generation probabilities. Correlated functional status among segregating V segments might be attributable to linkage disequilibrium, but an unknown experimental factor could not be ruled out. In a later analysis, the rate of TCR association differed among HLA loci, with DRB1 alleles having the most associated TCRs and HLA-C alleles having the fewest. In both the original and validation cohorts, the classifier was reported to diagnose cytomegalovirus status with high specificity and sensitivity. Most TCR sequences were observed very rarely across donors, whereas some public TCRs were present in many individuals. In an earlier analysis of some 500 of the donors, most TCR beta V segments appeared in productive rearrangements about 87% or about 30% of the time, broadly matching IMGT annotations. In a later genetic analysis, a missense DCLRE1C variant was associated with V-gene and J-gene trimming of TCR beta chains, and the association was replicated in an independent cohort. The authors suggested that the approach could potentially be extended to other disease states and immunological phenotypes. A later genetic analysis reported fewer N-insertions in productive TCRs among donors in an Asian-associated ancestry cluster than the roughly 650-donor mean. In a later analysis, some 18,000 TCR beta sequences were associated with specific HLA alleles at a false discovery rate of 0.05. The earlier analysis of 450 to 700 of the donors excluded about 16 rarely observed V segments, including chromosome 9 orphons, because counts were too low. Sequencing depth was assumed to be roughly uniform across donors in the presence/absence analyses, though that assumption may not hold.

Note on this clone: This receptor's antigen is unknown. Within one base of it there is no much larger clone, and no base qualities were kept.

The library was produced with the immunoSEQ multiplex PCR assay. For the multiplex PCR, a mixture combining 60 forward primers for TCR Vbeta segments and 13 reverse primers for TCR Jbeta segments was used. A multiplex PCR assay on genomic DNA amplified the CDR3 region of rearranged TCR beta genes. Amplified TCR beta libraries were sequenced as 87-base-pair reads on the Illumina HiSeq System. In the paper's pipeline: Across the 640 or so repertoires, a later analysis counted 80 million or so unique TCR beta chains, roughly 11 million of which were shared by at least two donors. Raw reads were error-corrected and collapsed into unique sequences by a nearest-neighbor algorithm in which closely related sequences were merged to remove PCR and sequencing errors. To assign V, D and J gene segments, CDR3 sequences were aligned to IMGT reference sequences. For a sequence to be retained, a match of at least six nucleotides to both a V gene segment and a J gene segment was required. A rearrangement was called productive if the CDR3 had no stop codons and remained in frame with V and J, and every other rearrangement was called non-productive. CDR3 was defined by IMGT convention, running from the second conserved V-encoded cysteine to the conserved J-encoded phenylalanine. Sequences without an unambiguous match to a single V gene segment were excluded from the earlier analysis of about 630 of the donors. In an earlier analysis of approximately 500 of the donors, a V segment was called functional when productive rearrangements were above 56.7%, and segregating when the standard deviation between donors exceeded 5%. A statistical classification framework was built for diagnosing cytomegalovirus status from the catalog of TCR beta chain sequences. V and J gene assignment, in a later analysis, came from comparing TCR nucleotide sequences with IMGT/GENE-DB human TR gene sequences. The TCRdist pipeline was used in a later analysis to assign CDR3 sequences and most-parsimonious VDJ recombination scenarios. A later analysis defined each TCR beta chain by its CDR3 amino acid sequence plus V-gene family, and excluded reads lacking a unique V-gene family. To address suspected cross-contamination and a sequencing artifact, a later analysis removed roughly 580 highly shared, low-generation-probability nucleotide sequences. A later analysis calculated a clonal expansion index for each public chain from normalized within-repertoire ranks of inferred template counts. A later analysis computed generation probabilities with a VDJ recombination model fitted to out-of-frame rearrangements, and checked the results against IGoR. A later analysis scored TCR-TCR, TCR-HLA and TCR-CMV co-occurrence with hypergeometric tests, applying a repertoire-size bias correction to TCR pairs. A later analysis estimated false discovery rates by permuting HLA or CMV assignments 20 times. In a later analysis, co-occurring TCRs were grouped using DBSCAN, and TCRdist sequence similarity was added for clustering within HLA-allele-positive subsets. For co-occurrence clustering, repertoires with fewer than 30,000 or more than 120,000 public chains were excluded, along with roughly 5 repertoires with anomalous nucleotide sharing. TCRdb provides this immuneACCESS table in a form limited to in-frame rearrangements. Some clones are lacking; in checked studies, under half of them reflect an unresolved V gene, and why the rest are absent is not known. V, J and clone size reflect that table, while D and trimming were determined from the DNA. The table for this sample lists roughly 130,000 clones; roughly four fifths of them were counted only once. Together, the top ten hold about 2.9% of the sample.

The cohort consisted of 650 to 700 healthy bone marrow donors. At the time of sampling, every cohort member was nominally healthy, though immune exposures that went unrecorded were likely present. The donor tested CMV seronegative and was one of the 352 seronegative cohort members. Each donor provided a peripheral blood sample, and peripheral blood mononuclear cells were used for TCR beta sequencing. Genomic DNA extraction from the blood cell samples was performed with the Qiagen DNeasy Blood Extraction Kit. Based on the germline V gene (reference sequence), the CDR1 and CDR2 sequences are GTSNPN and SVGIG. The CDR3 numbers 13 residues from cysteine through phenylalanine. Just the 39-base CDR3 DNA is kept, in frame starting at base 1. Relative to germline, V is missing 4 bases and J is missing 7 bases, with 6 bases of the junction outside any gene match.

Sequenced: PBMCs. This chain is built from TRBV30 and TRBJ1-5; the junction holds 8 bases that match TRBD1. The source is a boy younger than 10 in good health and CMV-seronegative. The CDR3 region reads CAWTGQGGQPQHF. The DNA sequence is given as TGTGCCTGGACCGGACAGGGAGGGCAGCCCCAGCATTTT.